The next 5 T cell receptor beta chains were all read from a single sample in a study of blood T cells in healthy people across ages. A second PCR of roughly 6 to 12 cycles used a sample-barcoded 5' primer and a J-beta primer mix. TCRdb itself ran the 5' RACE reads through MiXCR, one entry per CDR3 protein. The table shows approximately 900,000 distinct CDR3 sequences, with under 50% occurring only once. Input material: blood. These receptors were taken from a man aged 25-40 years in good health.

As for this clonotype: This may stem from a read error, because a much larger clone lies one nucleotide away. The rearrangement uses TRBV6-2 or TRBV6-3 and TRBJ1-2; 9 positions match TRBD1. Trimming removed 8 bases from V and 2 bases from J; junction bases left unmatched: 6. The CDR3 runs to 14 residues. CDR1 and CDR2 from the germline V gene are MNHEY and SVGEGT. The CDR3 protein is CASGPGTGNYGYTF. Here the CDR3 DNA reads TGTGCCAGCGGCCCCGGGACAGGGAACTATGGCTACACCTTC.

About this clonotype: A single base separates this from a much larger clone, so it may be a read error. V gene TRBV6-6 combines with J gene TRBJ1-4, with 7 nucleotides matching TRBD1. CDR1 is MNHNY and CDR2 is SVGAGI in the germline V gene (reference sequence). This CDR3 has 15 residues. CDR3 sequence (DNA): TGTACCAGTCTTAGGGACAGATCAACTAATGAAAAACTGTTTTTT. Its protein product is CTSLRDRSTNEKLFF.

The sample holds one count of this clonotype. CDR3 region: CASGLAEQFF. For the CDR3, the DNA is TGTGCCAGCGGACTAGCGGAGCAGTTCTTC. The V call is TRBV27, the J call TRBJ2-1; 9 bases agree with TRBD2. The ends lost 8 bases at V and 10 bases at J; junction bases unmatched: 0. The CDR3 is 10 residues long. The V gene's germline CDR1 is MNHEY and CDR2 SMNVEV (reference sequence).

A few counts support this clonotype. The chain recombines TRBV18 with TRBJ2-7; 8 bases fit TRBD1. This CDR3 is 15 amino acids long. V lost 4 bases and J lost 5; bases outside the gene matches: 10. Germline assignment: CDR1 KGHSH and CDR2 LQKENI. CDR3 in amino acids: CASSLWTGKANEQYF. The CDR3, as DNA: TGTGCCAGCTCACTCTGGACAGGGAAGGCTAACGAGCAGTACTTC. Full variable domain (remainder filled in from reference TRBV18 and TRBJ2-7): NAGVMQNPRHLVRRRGQEARLRCSPMKGHSHVYWYRQLPEEGLKFMVYLQKENIIDESGMPKERFSAEFPKEGPSILRIQQVVRGDSAAYFCASSLWTGKANEQYFGPGTRLTVT.

The chain joins TRBV10-3 to TRBJ2-1; a possible D gene is TRBD2 (5 bases). CDR3 length: 15 residues. Between the trimmed V and J ends, which lost 7 bases and 6 bases, there was a span of 19 bases. CDR1 and CDR2 from the germline V gene are ENHRY and SYGVKD. Here the CDR3 DNA reads TGTGCCATCAAACCCGGGGTAGCTGAATTCAATGAGCAGTTCTTC. This sequence encodes CAIKPGVAEFNEQFF.